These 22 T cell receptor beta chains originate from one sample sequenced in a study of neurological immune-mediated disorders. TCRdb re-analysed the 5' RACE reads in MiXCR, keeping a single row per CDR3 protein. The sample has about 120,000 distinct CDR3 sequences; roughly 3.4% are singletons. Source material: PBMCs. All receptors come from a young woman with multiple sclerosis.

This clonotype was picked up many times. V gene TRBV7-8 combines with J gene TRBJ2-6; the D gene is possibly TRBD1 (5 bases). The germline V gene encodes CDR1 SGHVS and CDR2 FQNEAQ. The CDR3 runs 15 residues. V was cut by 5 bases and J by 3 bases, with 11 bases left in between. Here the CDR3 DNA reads TGTGCCAGCAGCCCATCAGGGAATGGGGCCAACGTCCTGACTTTC. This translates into CASSPSGNGANVLTF. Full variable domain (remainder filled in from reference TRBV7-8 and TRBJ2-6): GAGVSQSPRYKVAKRGQDVALRCDPISGHVSLFWYQQALGQGPEFLTYFQNEAQLDKSGLPSDRFFAERPEGSVSTLKIQRTQQEDSAVYLCASSPSGNGANVLTFGAGSRLTVL.

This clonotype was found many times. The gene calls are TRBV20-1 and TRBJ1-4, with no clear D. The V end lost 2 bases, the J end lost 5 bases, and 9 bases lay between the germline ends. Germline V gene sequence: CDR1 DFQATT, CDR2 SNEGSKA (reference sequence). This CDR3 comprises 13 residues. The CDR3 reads CSARWESNEKLFF. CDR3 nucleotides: TGCAGTGCTAGATGGGAGTCGAATGAAAAACTGTTTTTT.

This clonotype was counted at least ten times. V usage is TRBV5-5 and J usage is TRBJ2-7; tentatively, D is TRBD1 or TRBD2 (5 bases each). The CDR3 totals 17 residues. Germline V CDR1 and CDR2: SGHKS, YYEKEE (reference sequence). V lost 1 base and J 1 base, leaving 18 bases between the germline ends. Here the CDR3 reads CASSLLGEGRGSYEQYF. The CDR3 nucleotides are TGTGCCAGCAGCTTGCTCGGAGAGGGGAGAGGGTCCTACGAGCAGTACTTC. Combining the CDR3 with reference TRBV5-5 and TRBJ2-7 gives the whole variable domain DAGVTQSPTHLIKTRGQQVTLRCSPISGHKSVSWYQQVLGQGPQFIFQYYEKEERGRGNFPDRFSARQFPNYSSELNVNALLLGDSALYLCASSLLGEGRGSYEQYFGPGTRLTVT.

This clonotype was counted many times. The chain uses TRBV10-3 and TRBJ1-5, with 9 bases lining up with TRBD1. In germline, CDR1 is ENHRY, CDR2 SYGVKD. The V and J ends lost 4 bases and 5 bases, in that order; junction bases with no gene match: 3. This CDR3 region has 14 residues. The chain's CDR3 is CAISGTGDDQPQHF. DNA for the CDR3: TGTGCCATCAGTGGGACAGGGGATGATCAGCCCCAGCATTTT.

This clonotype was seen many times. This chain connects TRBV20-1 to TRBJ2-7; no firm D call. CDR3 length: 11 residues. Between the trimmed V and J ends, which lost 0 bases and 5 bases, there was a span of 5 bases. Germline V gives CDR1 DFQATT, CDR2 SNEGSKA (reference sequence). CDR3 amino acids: CSAREGNEQYF. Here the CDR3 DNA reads TGCAGTGCTAGAGAGGGAAACGAGCAGTACTTC.

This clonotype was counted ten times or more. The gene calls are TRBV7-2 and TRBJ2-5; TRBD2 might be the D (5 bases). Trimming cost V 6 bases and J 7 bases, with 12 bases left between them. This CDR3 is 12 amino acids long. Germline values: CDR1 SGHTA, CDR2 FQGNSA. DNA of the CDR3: TGTGCCAGCAGTAGAACAGAGGGGACCCAGTACTTC. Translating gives CASSRTEGTQYF.

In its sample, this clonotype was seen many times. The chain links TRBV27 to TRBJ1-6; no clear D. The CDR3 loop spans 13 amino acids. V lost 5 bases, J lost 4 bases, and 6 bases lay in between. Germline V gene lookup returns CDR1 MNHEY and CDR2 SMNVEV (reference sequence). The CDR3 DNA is TGTGCCAGCAGTGTCGGGTATAATTCACCCCTCCACTTT. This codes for CASSVGYNSPLHF.

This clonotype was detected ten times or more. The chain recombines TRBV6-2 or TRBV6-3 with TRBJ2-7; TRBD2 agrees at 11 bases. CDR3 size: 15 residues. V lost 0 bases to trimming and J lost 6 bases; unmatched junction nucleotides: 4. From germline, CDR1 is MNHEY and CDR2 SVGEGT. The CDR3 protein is CASSYSGTSGSEQYF. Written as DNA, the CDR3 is TGTGCCAGCAGTTACTCCGGGACTAGCGGAAGCGAGCAGTACTTC.

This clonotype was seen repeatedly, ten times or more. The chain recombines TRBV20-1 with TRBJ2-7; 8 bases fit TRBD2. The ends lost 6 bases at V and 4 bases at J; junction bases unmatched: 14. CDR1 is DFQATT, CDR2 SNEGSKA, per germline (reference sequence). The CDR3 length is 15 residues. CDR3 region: CSAKPRGGALYEQYF. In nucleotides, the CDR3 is TGCAGTGCAAAGCCCCGGGGGGGGGCGTTGTACGAGCAGTACTTC.

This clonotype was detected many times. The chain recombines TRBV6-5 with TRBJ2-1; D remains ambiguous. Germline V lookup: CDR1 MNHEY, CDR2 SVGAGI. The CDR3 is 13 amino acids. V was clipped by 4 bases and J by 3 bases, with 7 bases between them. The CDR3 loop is CASSFGRYNEQFF. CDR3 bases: TGTGCCAGCAGTTTCGGACGCTACAATGAGCAGTTCTTC.

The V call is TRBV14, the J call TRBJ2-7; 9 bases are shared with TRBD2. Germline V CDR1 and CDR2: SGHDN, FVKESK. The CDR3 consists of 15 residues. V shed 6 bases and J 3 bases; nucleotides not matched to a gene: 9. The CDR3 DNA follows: TGTGCCAGCAGAAGTTTTAGCGGGAGTGTCTACGAGCAGTACTTC. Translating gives CASRSFSGSVYEQYF.

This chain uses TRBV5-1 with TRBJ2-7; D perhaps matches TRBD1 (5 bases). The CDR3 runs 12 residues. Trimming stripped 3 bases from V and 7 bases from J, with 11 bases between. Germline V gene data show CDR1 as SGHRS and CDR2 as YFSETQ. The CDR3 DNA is TGCGCCAGCAGCTCGGAAAACAGGGAGCAGTACTTC. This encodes CASSSENREQYF.

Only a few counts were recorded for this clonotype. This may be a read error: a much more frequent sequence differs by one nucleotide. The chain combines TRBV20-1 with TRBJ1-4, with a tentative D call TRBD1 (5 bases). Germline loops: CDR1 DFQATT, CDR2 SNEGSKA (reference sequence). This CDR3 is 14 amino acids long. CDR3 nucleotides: TGCAGTGCAGGGGCCGGGACGGCTAATGAAACACTGTTTTTT. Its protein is CSAGAGTANETLFF.

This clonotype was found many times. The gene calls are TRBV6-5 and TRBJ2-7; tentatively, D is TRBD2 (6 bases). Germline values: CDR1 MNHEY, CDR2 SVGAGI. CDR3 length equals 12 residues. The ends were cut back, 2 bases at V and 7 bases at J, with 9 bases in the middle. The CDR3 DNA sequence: TGTGCCAGCAGTTACATGGAGGGGGAGCAGTACTTC. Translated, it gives CASSYMEGEQYF.

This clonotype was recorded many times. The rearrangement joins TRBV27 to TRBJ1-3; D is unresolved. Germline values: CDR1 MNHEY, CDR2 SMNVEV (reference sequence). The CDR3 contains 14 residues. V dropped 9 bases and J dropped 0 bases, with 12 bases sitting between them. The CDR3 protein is CASQSLGSGNTIYF. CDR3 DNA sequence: TGTGCCAGTCAGAGCTTGGGCTCTGGAAACACCATATATTTT.

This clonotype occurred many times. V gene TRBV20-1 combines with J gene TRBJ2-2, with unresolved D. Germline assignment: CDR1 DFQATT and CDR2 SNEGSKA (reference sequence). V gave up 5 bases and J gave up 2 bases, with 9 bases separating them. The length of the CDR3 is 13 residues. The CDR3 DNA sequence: TGCAGTGCTCGACGGAGTAACACCGGGGAGCTGTTTTTT. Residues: CSARRSNTGELFF.

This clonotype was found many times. CDR3 DNA sequence: TGTGCCAGCAGCTTACGGCCTGTAGGGAACACTGAAGCTTTCTTT. Translation: CASSLRPVGNTEAFF. This chain connects TRBV7-2 to TRBJ1-1; D is ambiguous. The length of the CDR3 is 15 residues. Trimming left V 2 bases short and J 1 base short, with 11 bases between. Per the germline V gene, CDR1 is SGHTA and CDR2 is FQGNSA.

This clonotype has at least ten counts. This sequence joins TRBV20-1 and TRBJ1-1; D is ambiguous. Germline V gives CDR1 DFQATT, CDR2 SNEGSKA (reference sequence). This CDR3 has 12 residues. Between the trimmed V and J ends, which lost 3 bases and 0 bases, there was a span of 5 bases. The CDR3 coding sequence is TGCAGTGCTAGCCAGATGAACACTGAAGCTTTCTTT. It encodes CSASQMNTEAFF.

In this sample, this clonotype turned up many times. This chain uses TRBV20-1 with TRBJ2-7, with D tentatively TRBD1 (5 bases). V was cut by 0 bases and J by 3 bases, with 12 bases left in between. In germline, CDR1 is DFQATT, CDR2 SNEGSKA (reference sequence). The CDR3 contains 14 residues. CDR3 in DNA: TGCAGTGCTAGAGACCCCAGCAGGGACTACGAGCAGTACTTC. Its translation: CSARDPSRDYEQYF.

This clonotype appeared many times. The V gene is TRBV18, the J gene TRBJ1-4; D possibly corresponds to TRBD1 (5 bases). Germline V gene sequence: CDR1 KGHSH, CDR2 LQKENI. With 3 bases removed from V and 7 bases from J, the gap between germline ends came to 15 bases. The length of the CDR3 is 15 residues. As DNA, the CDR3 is TGTGCCAGCTCACCGGTGGCAGGGTTACGTGAAAAACTGTTTTTT. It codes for CASSPVAGLREKLFF.

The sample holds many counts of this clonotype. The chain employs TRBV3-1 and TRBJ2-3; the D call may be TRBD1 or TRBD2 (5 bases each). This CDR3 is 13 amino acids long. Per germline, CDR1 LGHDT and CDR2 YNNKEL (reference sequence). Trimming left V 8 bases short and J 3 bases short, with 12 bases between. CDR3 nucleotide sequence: TGTGCCAGCGCCCTTTGGGGGACAGATACGCAGTATTTT. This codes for CASALWGTDTQYF.

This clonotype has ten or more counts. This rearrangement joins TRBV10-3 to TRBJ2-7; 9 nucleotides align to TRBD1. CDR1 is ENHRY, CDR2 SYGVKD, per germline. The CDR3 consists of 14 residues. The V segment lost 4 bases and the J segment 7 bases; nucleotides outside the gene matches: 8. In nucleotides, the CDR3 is TGTGCCATCAGTGGGGGGACAGGGCGGGGTGAGCAGTACTTC. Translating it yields CAISGGTGRGEQYF.